This T cell receptor (beta chain) was sequenced for a study of cytomegalovirus exposure and HLA in healthy donors. Study outcomes and limitations: Indistinguishability led to the exclusion of some V segments, TRBV6-2 and TRBV6-3 included. By a later analysis, the bulk of CMV-associated TCR beta chains appeared HLA-restricted. With later analysis, a missense DCLRE1C variant became linked to TCR beta V- and J-gene trimming. There were three CMV-associated chains whose specificity for CMV antigens was confirmed in vitro.

The CDR3 extends over 15 amino acids. Germline V gives CDR1 SGHNT, CDR2 YYREEE (reference sequence). V lost 3 bases, J lost 3 bases, and 15 bases lay in between. A multiplex PCR was run with 60 Vbeta primers and 13 Jbeta primers. The repertoire was sequenced with immunoSEQ multiplex PCR; TCRdb's copy has only in-frame clones and lacks some. This sample has some 180,000 clones, with about 77% found just once. Only a few counts were recorded for this clone. Its antigen is unidentified. The chain joins TRBV5-4 to TRBJ1-1; no firm D call. The sequencing sample was made of PBMCs. The TCR originated in a female donor in good health and CMV-seronegative. CDR3 nucleotide sequence: TGTGCCAGCAGCTCCAAACAGAGGGTGGACACTGAAGCTTTCTTT. This translates into CASSSKQRVDTEAFF.